This T cell receptor (beta chain) was sequenced for a study of OX40 agonist ivuxolimab in advanced cancers. This clone appeared many times. Only in-frame clones appear in the TCRdb table, and some are missing; sequencing was by immunoSEQ multiplex PCR. The repertoire holds fewer than 70,000 clones, under 90% seen once, with 5.5% to 7% in the top ten. Losses at the gene ends were 7 bases for V and 0 bases for J; bases not matched to a gene: 3. CDR3 size: 13 residues. Germline assignment: CDR1 GTSNPN and CDR2 SVGIG (reference sequence). The sequences come from CD4+ or CD8+ T cells sorted from blood, collected in a trial of the OX40 agonist ivuxolimab. This receptor was taken from an adult with an advanced solid tumor such as melanoma, head and neck, liver or kidney cancer. This chain joins TRBV30 and TRBJ1-1; 9 bases map to TRBD1. The CDR3 DNA sequence: TGTGCCTTCGACAGGGGGGTGAACACTGAAGCTTTCTTT. This encodes CAFDRGVNTEAFF.